This T cell receptor (beta chain) was retrieved from a study of blood T cell repertoires in COVID-19. Background on the study: COVID-19 samples, acute and convalescent, were from the United States, Italy and Spain. T cells, B-cell-depleted T cells, or PBMCs supplied cDNA or gDNA.

This CDR3 region has 15 residues. Looked up from germline, CDR1 is SGHTS and CDR2 is YDEGEE. J was trimmed by 6 bases and V by 3 bases; bases with no gene match: 10. Methods used by the authors: Reference gene primer amplification gave nucleated cell count estimates. Some clones are missing from TCRdb's copy, which holds only in-frame ones; the method was immunoSEQ multiplex PCR. V and J calls and clone size come straight from that table; D and trimming were deduced from the DNA. The profile shows a few hundred thousand clones, about 87% of them singletons. This receptor was identified in a woman aged 30 to 39 with COVID-19, enrolled during active disease. The V call is TRBV5-8, the J call TRBJ1-2; 8 bases line up with TRBD1. Input material: peripheral blood. CDR3 nucleotides: TGTGCCAGCAGCTGGAGGACAGGGATGGGGGATGGCTACACCTTC. It encodes CASSWRTGMGDGYTF.